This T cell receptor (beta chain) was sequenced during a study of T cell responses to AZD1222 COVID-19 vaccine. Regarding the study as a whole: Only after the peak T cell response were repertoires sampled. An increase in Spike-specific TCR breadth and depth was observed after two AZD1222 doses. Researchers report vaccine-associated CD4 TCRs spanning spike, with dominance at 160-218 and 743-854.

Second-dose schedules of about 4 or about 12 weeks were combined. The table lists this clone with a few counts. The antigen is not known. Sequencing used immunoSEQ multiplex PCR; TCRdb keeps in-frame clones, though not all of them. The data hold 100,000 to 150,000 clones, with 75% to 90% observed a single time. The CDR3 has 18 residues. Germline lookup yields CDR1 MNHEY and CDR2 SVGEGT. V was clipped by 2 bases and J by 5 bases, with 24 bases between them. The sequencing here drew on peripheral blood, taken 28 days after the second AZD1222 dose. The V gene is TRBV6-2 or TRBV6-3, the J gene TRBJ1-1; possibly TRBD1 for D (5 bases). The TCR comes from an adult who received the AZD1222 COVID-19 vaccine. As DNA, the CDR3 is TGTGCCAGCAGTTACAGATGGCGTGCCTCCCGGGACGGGACTGAAGCTTTCTTT. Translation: CASSYRWRASRDGTEAFF.